The 9 T cell receptor beta chains below were found in one sample sequenced in a study of cytomegalovirus exposure and HLA in healthy donors. Measured with immunoSEQ multiplex PCR; TCRdb has only the in-frame clones, and not every one. The sample comprises 90,000 to 130,000 clones, roughly 90% of which are singletons, and under 1.5% rests with the top ten. Sequencing was performed on PBMCs. These receptors originate from a woman in her 30s in good health and CMV-seropositive.

V and J are TRBV2 and TRBJ2-1; 11 nucleotides match TRBD2. Germline V CDR1 and CDR2: SNHLY, FYNNEI. The CDR3 is 14 residues long. V shed 4 bases and J 4 bases; nucleotides not matched to a gene: 0. CDR3 sequence (DNA): TGTGCCAGCAGTGGGACTAGCGGGTACAATGAGCAGTTCTTC. Translated, it gives CASSGTSGYNEQFF.

V is TRBV5-5 and J is TRBJ1-2, with D possibly being TRBD1 (5 bases). Per germline, CDR1 SGHKS and CDR2 YYEKEE (reference sequence). The CDR3 is 15 residues long. The V end was cut by 4 bases, the J end by 4 bases, with 17 bases between. CDR3 residues: CASSRTQVNPYGYTF. The DNA for the CDR3 is TGTGCCAGCAGCCGTACACAGGTTAATCCCTATGGCTACACCTTC.

V usage is TRBV18 and J usage is TRBJ2-1; D gene ambiguous. V lost 2 bases to trimming and J lost 9 bases, with 14 bases between them. The length of the CDR3 is 14 residues. The V gene's germline CDR1 is KGHSH and CDR2 LQKENI. The CDR3 sequence is CASSPVFRGGEQFF. In nucleotides, the CDR3 is TGTGCCAGCTCACCAGTCTTTCGAGGCGGTGAGCAGTTCTTC. The full variable domain, in which reference TRBV18 and TRBJ2-1 provide the parts outside the CDR3, is NAGVMQNPRHLVRRRGQEARLRCSPMKGHSHVYWYRQLPEEGLKFMVYLQKENIIDESGMPKERFSAEFPKEGPSILRIQQVVRGDSAAYFCASSPVFRGGEQFFGPGTRLTVL.

The J gene is TRBJ2-7, the V gene TRBV5-5, with TRBD2 matching 8 bases. CDR1 and CDR2 from the germline V gene are SGHKS and YYEKEE (reference sequence). J lost 0 bases, V lost 4 bases, and 3 bases had no gene match. There are 14 residues in the CDR3. CDR3 sequence reads: CASSPLAASYEQYF. DNA for the CDR3: TGTGCCAGCAGCCCACTAGCGGCCTCCTACGAGCAGTACTTC.

The chain recombines TRBV7-3 with TRBJ2-3, with a possible D match to TRBD1 (5 bases). This CDR3 spans 14 amino acids. Germline V CDR1 and CDR2: SGHTA, FQGTGA. The V end was cut by 5 bases, the J end by 1 base, with 10 bases between. The DNA for the CDR3 is TGTGCCAGCAGCACCGGACACCGCACAGATACGCAGTATTTT. Translation: CASSTGHRTDTQYF.

V is TRBV7-6 and J is TRBJ2-7; 7 bases are shared with TRBD1. The CDR3 extends over 13 amino acids. From germline, CDR1 is SGHVS and CDR2 FNYEAQ. V shed 5 bases and J 7 bases; nucleotides not matched to a gene: 8. The CDR3 region is CASSPGTAKEQYF. DNA for the CDR3: TGTGCCAGCAGCCCGGGGACAGCTAAGGAGCAGTACTTC.

This chain joins TRBV5-6 and TRBJ2-5; D is perhaps TRBD2 (5 bases). This CDR3 is 12 amino acids long. With 2 bases removed from V and 5 bases from J, the gap between germline ends came to 7 bases. Germline loops: CDR1 SGHDT, CDR2 YYEEEE. This CDR3 is CASSFTGETQYF. The CDR3 coding sequence is TGTGCCAGCAGCTTCACGGGGGAGACCCAGTACTTC.

V and J are TRBV7-2 and TRBJ1-1; a weak D match, TRBD1 (5 bases). V was trimmed by 0 bases and J by 11 bases, leaving 13 bases between them. CDR1 SGHTA and CDR2 FQGNSA come from the germline V gene. The CDR3 runs to 13 residues. The CDR3 region has the DNA TGTGCCAGCAGCTTAGCGGGACTCCTGGGGGCTTTCTTT. This encodes CASSLAGLLGAFF.

This clone appeared a single time. This rearrangement joins TRBV6-1 to TRBJ1-1; TRBD1 agrees at 7 bases. V was pared by 8 bases and J by 2 bases, with 5 bases of the junction left unmatched. This CDR3 is 13 amino acids long. Per germline, CDR1 MNHNS and CDR2 SASEGT. CDR3 sequence reads: CASEDRTNTEAFF. The CDR3 DNA reads TGTGCCAGCGAGGACAGGACAAACACTGAAGCTTTCTTT.